This T cell receptor (beta chain) was sequenced during a study of blood T cells in healthy people across ages. Findings and limits, study-wide: The recorded TCR beta diversity per million T cells decreased in a roughly linear manner with age.

Using a J-beta primer mix together with a sample-barcoded 5' primer, a second PCR was run for about 7 to 12 cycles. MiXCR, applied by TCRdb to the 5' RACE reads, yields one record per CDR3 protein. The sample includes around 670,000 distinct CDR3 sequences, under 30% seen only once; the top ten take 15% to 19%. Trimming shortened V by 3 bases and J by 10 bases, and 9 bases separated the two germline ends. There are 10 residues in the CDR3. The germline CDR1 and CDR2 sequences are SQVTM and ANQGSEA. This clonotype was seen repeatedly, ten times or more. Its antigen is undetermined. This chain uses TRBV29-1 with TRBJ1-1, with D hard to call. The sequencing input was blood. The clonotype originates from a woman older than 75 in good health. The CDR3 bases are TGCAGCGTTGAGAGGGAAGCAGCTTTCTTT. Translated: CSVEREAAFF. The complete variable domain, with remaining parts taken from reference TRBV29-1 and TRBJ1-1, reads SAVISQKPSRDICQRGTSLTIQCQVDSQVTMMFWYRQQPGQSLTLIATANQGSEATYESGFVIDKFPISRPNLTFSTLTVSNMSPEDSSIYLCSVEREAAFFGQGTRLTVV.